This T cell receptor beta chain comes out of a study of cytomegalovirus exposure and HLA in healthy donors. The study ran its PCR with 60 Vbeta and 13 Jbeta primers. The table came from immunoSEQ multiplex PCR; TCRdb's copy has only in-frame clones and leaves some out. The sample table includes 180,000 or so clones. The CDR3 has 13 amino acids. Trimming left V 2 bases short and J 13 bases short, with 12 bases between. Germline loops: CDR1 LGHNT, CDR2 FRNRAP. The rearrangement joins TRBV12-5 to TRBJ1-6, with D hard to call. The receptor was derived from a boy aged 5 to 17 in good health and CMV-seronegative. The specimen was PBMCs. The CDR3 bases are TGTGCTAGTGGTTTGCCTTCTGCGGGGCCCCTCCACTTT. Its translation: CASGLPSAGPLHF.